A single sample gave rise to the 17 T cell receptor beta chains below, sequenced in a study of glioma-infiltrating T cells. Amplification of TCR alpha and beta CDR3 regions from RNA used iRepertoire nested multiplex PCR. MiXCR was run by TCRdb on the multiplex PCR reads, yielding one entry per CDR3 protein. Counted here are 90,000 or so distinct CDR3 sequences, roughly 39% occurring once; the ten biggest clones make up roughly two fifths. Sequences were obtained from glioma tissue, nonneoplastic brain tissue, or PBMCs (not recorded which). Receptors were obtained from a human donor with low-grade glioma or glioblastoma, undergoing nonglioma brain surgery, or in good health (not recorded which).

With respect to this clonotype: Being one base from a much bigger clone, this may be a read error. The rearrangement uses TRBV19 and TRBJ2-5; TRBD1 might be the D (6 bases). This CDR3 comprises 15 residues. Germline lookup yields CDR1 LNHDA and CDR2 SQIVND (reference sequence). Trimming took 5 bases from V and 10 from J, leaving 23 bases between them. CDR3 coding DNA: TGTGCCAGTAGTGGACACCTCGGACAGACAAGGGACCAGTACTTC. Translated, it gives CASSGHLGQTRDQYF.

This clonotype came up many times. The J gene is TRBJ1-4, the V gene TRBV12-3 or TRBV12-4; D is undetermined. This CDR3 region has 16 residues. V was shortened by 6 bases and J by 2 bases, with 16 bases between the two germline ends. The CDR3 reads CASRPRGGGTNEKLFF. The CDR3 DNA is TGTGCCAGCAGACCGAGAGGAGGAGGCACTAATGAAAAACTGTTTTTT.

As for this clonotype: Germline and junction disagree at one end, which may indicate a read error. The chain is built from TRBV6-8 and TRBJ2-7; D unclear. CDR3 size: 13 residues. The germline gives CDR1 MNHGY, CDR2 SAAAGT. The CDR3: CASSYSPTHEKYF. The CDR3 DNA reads TGTGCCAGCAGTTACTCGCCTACCCACGAGAAGTACTTC.

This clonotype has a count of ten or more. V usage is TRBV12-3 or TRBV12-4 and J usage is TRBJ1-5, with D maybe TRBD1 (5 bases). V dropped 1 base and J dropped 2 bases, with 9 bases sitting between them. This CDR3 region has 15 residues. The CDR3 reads CASSLGGYGNQPQHF. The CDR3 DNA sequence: TGTGCCAGCAGTTTAGGGGGGTATGGCAATCAGCCCCAGCATTTT.

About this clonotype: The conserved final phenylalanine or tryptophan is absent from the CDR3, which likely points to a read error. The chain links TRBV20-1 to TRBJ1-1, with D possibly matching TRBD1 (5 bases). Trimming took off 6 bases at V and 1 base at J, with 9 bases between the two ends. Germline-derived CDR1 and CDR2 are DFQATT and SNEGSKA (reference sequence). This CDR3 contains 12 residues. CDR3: CSAPDRNTEAFL. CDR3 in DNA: TGCAGTGCCCCTGACAGGAACACTGAAGCTTTCCTC.

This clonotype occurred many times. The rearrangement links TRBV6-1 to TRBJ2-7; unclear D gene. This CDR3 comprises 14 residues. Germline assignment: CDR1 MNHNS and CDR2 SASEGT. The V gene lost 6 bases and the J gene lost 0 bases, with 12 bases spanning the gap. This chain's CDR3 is CASSSATDSYEQYF. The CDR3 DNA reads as TGTGCCAGCAGCTCGGCAACAGACTCCTACGAGCAGTACTTC.

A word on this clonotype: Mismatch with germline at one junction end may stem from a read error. The CDR3 DNA reads TGTTCCAGCAGTTTCGCTAGCGGCGAGCAGTCCTTC. The encoded protein is CSSSFASGEQSF. The genes are TRBV12-3 or TRBV12-4 and TRBJ2-7; 7 positions agree with TRBD2. CDR3 length: 12 residues.

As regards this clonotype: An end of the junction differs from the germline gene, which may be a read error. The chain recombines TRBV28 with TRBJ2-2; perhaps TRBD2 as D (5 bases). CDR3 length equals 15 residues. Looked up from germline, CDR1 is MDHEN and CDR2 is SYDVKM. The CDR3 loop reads CASKNKGAVTGELTF. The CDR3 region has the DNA TGTGCCAGCAAGAATAAAGGTGCCGTCACCGGGGAGCTGACTTTT.

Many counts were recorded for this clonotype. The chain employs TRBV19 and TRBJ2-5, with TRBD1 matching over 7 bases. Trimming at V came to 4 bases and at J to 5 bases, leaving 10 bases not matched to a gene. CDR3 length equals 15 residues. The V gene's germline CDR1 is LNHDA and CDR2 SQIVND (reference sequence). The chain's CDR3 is CASSTRQGMRETQYF. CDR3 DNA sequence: TGTGCCAGTAGTACGCGACAGGGCATGCGGGAGACCCAGTACTTC.

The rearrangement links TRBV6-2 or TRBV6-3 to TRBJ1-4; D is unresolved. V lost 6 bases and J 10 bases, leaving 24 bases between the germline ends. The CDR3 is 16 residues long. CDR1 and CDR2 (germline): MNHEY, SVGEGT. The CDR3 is CASRDGLGSGLAKLFF. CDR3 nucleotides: TGTGCCAGCAGAGATGGACTAGGGTCGGGTCTGGCAAAACTGTTTTTT.

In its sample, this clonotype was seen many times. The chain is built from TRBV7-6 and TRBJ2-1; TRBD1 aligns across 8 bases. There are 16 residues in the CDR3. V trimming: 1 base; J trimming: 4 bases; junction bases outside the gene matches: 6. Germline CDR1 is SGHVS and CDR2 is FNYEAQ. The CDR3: CASSLEDRAFYNEQFF. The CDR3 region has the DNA TGTGCCAGCAGCTTAGAGGACAGGGCTTTTTACAATGAGCAGTTCTTC.

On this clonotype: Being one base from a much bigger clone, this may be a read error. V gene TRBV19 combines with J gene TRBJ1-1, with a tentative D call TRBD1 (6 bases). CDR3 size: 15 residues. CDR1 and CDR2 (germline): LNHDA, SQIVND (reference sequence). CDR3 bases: TGTGCCAGCGTCAACCAGGGGTCCCCGAACACTGAAGATTTCTTT. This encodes CASVNQGSPNTEDFF.

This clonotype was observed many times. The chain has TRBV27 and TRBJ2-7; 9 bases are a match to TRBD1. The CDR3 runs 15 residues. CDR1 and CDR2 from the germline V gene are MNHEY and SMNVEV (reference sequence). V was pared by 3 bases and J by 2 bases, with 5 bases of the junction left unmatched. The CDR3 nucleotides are TGTGCCAGCAGTTTTCCCGACAGGGGGACCTACGAGCAGTACTTC. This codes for CASSFPDRGTYEQYF.

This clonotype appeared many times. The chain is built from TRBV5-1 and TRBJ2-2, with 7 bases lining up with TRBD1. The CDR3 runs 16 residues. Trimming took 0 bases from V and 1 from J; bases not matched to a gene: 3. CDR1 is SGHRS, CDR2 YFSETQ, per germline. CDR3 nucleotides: TGCGCCAGCAGCTTGGACCGGGACAGGAACACCGGGGAGCTGTTTTTT. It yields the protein CASSLDRDRNTGELFF.

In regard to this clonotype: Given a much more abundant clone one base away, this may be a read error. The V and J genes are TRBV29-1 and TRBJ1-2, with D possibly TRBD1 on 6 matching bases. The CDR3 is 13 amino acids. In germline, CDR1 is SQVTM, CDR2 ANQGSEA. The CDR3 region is CSVGQPNNNGYTF. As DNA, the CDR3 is TGCAGCGTCGGACAGCCAAATAACAATGGCTACACCTTC. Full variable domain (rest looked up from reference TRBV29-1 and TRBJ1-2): SAVISQKPSRDICQRGTSLTIQCQVDSQVTMMFWYRQQPGQSLTLIATANQGSEATYESGFVIDKFPISRPNLTFSTLTVSNMSPEDSSIYLCSVGQPNNNGYTFGSGTRLTVV.

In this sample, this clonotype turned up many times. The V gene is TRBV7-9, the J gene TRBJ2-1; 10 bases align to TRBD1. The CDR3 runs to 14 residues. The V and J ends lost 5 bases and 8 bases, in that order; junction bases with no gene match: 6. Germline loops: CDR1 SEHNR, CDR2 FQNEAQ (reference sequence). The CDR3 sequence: CASSPWDRGDEQFF. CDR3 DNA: TGTGCCAGCAGCCCGTGGGACAGGGGCGATGAGCAGTTCTTC.

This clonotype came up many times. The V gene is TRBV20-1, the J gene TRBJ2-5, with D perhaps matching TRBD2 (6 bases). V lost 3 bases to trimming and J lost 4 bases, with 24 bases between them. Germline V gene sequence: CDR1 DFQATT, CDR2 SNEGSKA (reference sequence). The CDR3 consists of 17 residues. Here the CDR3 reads CSASVGLTGNRGETQYF. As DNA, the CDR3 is TGCAGTGCTAGCGTGGGACTTACCGGGAATAGGGGAGAGACCCAGTACTTC.